Shown below are 19 T cell receptor beta chains from a single sample sequenced in a study of metastatic and nonmetastatic thyroid tumors. With MiXCR, TCRdb called clones anew from the PCR reads. The table has 12,000 or so clones, roughly a third seen once; the top ten hold 10% to 15%. Thyroid surgery was preceded by no treatment in any patient. Sample: tumor tissue. The receptors were sampled from a male donor with papillary thyroid cancer or a benign thyroid nodule (not recorded which). Some clones in this sample may be carry-over from other donors' samples.

This clone is termed medium-sized (0.01 to 0.1%). The rearrangement uses TRBV28 and TRBJ1-2; maybe TRBD1 (6 bases). There are 12 residues in the CDR3. Per germline, CDR1 MDHEN and CDR2 SYDVKM. The germline V and J ends were trimmed by 6 bases and 7 bases, with 12 bases remaining between them. Here the CDR3 reads CASRIQGGGYTF. In nucleotides, the CDR3 is TGTGCCAGCAGAATACAGGGAGGTGGCTACACCTTC.

In this sample, this clone turned up a few times. The chain links TRBV20-1 to TRBJ2-1; the D is unclear. The CDR3 covers 10 residues. Looked up from germline, CDR1 is DFQATT and CDR2 is SNEGSKA (reference sequence). Trimming removed 6 bases at V and 0 bases at J, with 0 bases between. For the CDR3, the DNA is TGCAGTGCCTCCTACAATGAGCAGTTCTTC. Translation: CSASYNEQFF.

The J gene is TRBJ1-4, the V gene TRBV2; tentative D call: TRBD1 (6 bases). This CDR3 has 15 amino acids. In germline, CDR1 is SNHLY, CDR2 FYNNEI. V lost 3 bases and J 8 bases, leaving 16 bases between the germline ends. CDR3 in amino acids: CASSDSFGQREKLFF. CDR3 in DNA: TGTGCCAGCAGTGATTCCTTCGGACAGAGGGAAAAACTGTTTTTT.

This clone was picked up one time. The chain has TRBV19 and TRBJ2-1, with 8 bases aligning to TRBD1. This CDR3 comprises 16 residues. V lost 3 bases to trimming and J lost 3 bases; unmatched junction nucleotides: 7. Per the germline V gene, CDR1 is LNHDA and CDR2 is SQIVND (reference sequence). The CDR3 nucleotides are TGTGCCAGTAGTATTGTGACCAGGGGGCGCTACAATGAGCAGTTCTTC. This gives the protein CASSIVTRGRYNEQFF.

This clone is labeled large (0.1 to 1%). J is TRBJ2-7 and V is TRBV4-1; TRBD1 might be the D (6 bases). The CDR3 is 15 amino acids. From germline, CDR1 is MGHRA and CDR2 YSYEKL. Trimming shortened V by 0 bases and J by 3 bases, and 12 bases separated the two germline ends. CDR3 bases: TGCGCCAGCAGCCAAGATCGGACAGAACACTACGAGCAGTACTTC. This encodes CASSQDRTEHYEQYF.

This clone was detected ten times or more. The sample holds other DNA sequences that translate to the same CDR3. The rearrangement uses TRBV14 and TRBJ1-1, with D possibly TRBD1 on 6 matching bases. The CDR3 sequence is 13 residues long. CDR1 is SGHDN and CDR2 is FVKESK in the germline V gene. Between the trimmed V and J ends, which lost 4 bases and 6 bases, there was a span of 12 bases. The CDR3 reads CASSRSPGAEAFF. The CDR3 DNA reads as TGTGCCAGCAGCCGTAGCCCAGGGGCTGAAGCTTTCTTT.

Relative to its sample, this clone is medium-sized. V is TRBV5-1 and J is TRBJ2-3; perhaps TRBD1 as D (5 bases). CDR3 length equals 12 residues. Between the trimmed V and J ends, which lost 5 bases and 5 bases, there was a span of 9 bases. CDR1 and CDR2 (germline): SGHRS, YFSETQ. The chain's CDR3 is CASSEQGDTQYF. CDR3 nucleotides: TGCGCCAGCAGTGAGCAGGGAGATACGCAGTATTTT.

The chain has TRBV3-1 and TRBJ1-6, with D perhaps TRBD1 (5 bases). This CDR3 has 14 amino acids. CDR1 and CDR2 (germline): LGHDT, YNNKEL (reference sequence). V was shortened by 4 bases and J by 10 bases, with 14 bases between the two germline ends. The CDR3 loop is CASSPRVQNSPLHF. The DNA for the CDR3 is TGTGCCAGCAGCCCCAGGGTGCAGAACTCACCCCTCCACTTT.

This clone was found many times. This chain joins TRBV19 and TRBJ1-2; a weak D match, TRBD1 (5 bases). Between the trimmed V and J ends, which lost 3 bases and 5 bases, there was a span of 7 bases. Germline V CDR1 and CDR2: LNHDA, SQIVND (reference sequence). The CDR3 is 12 amino acids. This CDR3 reads CASSIAGYGYTF. The CDR3 DNA is TGTGCCAGTAGTATCGCAGGGTATGGCTACACCTTC.

This clone was observed a few times. V and J are TRBV6-2 or TRBV6-3 and TRBJ2-7; D remains unclear. Germline CDR1 reads MNHEY; CDR2 reads SVGEGT. This CDR3 region has 15 residues. Trimming took 0 bases from V and 4 from J, leaving 13 bases between them. CDR3 coding DNA: TGTGCCAGCAGTTACTCAGGATCGATGAATTACGAGCAGTACTTC. Translation: CASSYSGSMNYEQYF.

In its sample, this clone ranks as large. This rearrangement joins TRBV6-1 to TRBJ2-5; D may be TRBD2 (5 bases). Germline CDR1 is MNHNS and CDR2 is SASEGT. Trimming cost V 8 bases and J 5 bases, with 15 bases left between them. The CDR3 length is 13 residues. The CDR3 loop reads CASGSPLAETQYF. CDR3 in DNA: TGTGCCAGCGGCAGCCCTTTAGCGGAGACCCAGTACTTC.

Relative to its sample, this clone is medium-sized. The gene calls are TRBV20-1 and TRBJ2-1; tentatively, D is TRBD1 or TRBD2 (5 bases each). Trimming shortened V by 2 bases and J by 7 bases, and 24 bases separated the two germline ends. The CDR3 has 17 amino acids. CDR1 is DFQATT and CDR2 is SNEGSKA in the germline V gene (reference sequence). As DNA, the CDR3 is TGCAGTGCTAGAATTGTGGACCGGGACGGCCCCTTGAATGAGCAGTTCTTC. Its protein is CSARIVDRDGPLNEQFF.

CDR3 sequence reads: CAISSRQSADTQYF. The DNA for the CDR3 is TGCGCCATTAGCTCGAGACAATCAGCAGATACGCAGTATTTT. The chain employs TRBV5-1 and TRBJ2-3; no definite D call. The CDR3 is made up of 14 amino acids. With 9 bases removed from V and 4 bases from J, the gap between germline ends came to 18 bases. Looked up from germline, CDR1 is SGHRS and CDR2 is YFSETQ. The full variable domain, in which reference TRBV5-1 and TRBJ2-3 provide the parts outside the CDR3, is KAGVTQTPRYLIKTRGQQVTLSCSPISGHRSVSWYQQTPGQGLQFLFEYFSETQRNKGNFPGRFSGRQFSNSRSEMNVSTLELGDSALYLCAISSRQSADTQYFGPGTRLTVL.

The rearrangement links TRBV16 to TRBJ1-5, with 8 bases lining up with TRBD1. This CDR3 has 15 amino acids. Germline CDR1 reads KGHSY; CDR2 reads FQNENV. The V gene end was trimmed by 4 bases and the J gene end by 1 base; junction bases not matched to a gene: 3. CDR3 protein: CASSLQGDSNQPQHF. The CDR3 DNA sequence: TGTGCCAGCAGCCTACAGGGGGACAGCAATCAGCCCCAGCATTTT.

The chain combines TRBV28 with TRBJ2-3; D unclear. This CDR3 region has 11 residues. Germline CDR1 MDHEN, CDR2 SYDVKM. The V gene lost 5 bases and the J gene lost 8 bases, with 8 bases spanning the gap. CDR3 protein: CASSPSGTQYF. The CDR3 DNA follows: TGTGCCAGCAGTCCTTCGGGTACGCAGTATTTT.

This chain connects TRBV7-2 to TRBJ1-2; TRBD1 aligns across 11 bases. The V and J ends lost 3 bases and 8 bases, in that order; junction bases with no gene match: 5. The CDR3 covers 14 residues. The germline V gene has CDR1 SGHTA and CDR2 FQGNSA. The CDR3 DNA reads as TGTGCCAGCAGCTTCGGACAGGGGGCAAGGGGCTACACCTTC. It translates to CASSFGQGARGYTF.

V gene TRBV6-1 combines with J gene TRBJ1-6; D remains unclear. This CDR3 contains 16 residues. The V gene lost 0 bases and the J gene lost 9 bases, with 15 bases spanning the gap. The germline V gene encodes CDR1 MNHNS and CDR2 SASEGT. The CDR3 is CASSEAGGFDTSPLHF. The CDR3 DNA reads TGTGCCAGCAGTGAAGCCGGCGGGTTTGATACTTCACCCCTCCACTTT.

The chain uses TRBV28 and TRBJ1-1; D is possibly TRBD1 (6 bases). The V end was cut by 3 bases, the J end by 2 bases, with 19 bases between. The CDR3 runs to 17 residues. Germline V CDR1 and CDR2: MDHEN, SYDVKM. The DNA for the CDR3 is TGTGCCAGCAGTTTTCCGAGCAGGGGTCCCCCAAACACTGAAGCTTTCTTT. Protein product: CASSFPSRGPPNTEAFF.

The V call is TRBV27, the J call TRBJ1-1; the D gene is possibly TRBD1 (6 bases). V was shortened by 2 bases and J by 3 bases, with 13 bases between the two germline ends. The V gene's germline CDR1 is MNHEY and CDR2 SMNVEV (reference sequence). This CDR3 has 15 residues. The CDR3 bases are TGTGCCAGCAGTTTAACAGGGCAGGGCTACACTGAAGCTTTCTTT. This gives the protein CASSLTGQGYTEAFF.